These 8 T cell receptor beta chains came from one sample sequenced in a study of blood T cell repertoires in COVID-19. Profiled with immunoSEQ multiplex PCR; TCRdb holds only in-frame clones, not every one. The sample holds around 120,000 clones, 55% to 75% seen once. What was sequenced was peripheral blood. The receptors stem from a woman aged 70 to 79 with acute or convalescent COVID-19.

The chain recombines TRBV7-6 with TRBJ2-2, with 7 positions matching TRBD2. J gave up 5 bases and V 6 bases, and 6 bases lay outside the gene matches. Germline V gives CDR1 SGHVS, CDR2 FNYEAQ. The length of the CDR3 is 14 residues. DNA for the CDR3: TGTGCCAGCAGAAGACTAGCCCAAACCGGGGAGCTGTTTTTT. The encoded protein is CASRRLAQTGELFF.

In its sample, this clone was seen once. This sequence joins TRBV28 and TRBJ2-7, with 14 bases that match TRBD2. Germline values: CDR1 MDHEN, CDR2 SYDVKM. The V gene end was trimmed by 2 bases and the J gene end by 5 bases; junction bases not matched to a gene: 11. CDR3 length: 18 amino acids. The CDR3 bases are TGTGCCAGCAGTTTAGGACTAGCGGGAGGAGTTTTGATCGACGAGCAGTACTTC. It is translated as CASSLGLAGGVLIDEQYF. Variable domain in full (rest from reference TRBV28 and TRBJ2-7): DVKVTQSSRYLVKRTGEKVFLECVQDMDHENMFWYRQDPGLGLRLIYFSYDVKMKEKGDIPEGYSVSREKKERFSLILESASTNQTSMYLCASSLGLAGGVLIDEQYFGPGTRLTVT.

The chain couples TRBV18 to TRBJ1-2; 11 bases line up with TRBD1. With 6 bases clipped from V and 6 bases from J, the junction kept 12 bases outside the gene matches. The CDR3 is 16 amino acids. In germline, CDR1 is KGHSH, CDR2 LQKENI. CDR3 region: CASSEGQGGIFDGYTF. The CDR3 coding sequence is TGTGCCAGCTCGGAGGGACAGGGGGGTATTTTCGATGGCTACACCTTC.

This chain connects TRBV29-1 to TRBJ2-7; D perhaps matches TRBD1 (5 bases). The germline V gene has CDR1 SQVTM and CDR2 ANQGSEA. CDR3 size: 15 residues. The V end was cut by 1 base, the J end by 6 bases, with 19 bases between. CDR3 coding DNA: TGCAGCGTTGAAGCGGAAAGGGGTTTGAAAGGCGAGCAGTACTTC. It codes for CSVEAERGLKGEQYF.

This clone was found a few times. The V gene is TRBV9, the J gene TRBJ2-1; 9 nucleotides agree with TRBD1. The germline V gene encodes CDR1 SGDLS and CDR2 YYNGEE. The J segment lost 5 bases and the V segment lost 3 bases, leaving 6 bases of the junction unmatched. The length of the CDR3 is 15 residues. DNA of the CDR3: TGTGCCAGCAGCGAGACAGGGGGAACGAACAATGAGCAGTTCTTC. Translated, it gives CASSETGGTNNEQFF.

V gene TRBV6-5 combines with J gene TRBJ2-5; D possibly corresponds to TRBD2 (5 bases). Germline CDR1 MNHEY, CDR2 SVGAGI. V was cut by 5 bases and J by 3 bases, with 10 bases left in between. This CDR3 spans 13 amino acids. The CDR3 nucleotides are TGTGCCAGCAGTAGAGGGAAGGAAGAGACCCAGTACTTC. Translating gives CASSRGKEETQYF.

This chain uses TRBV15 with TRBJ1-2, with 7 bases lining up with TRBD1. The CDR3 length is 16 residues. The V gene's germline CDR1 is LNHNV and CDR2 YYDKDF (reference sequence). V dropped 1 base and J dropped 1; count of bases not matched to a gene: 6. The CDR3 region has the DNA TGTGCCACCAGCAGAGCCCGGGACAGCCTTAACTATGGCTACACCTTC. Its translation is CATSRARDSLNYGYTF.

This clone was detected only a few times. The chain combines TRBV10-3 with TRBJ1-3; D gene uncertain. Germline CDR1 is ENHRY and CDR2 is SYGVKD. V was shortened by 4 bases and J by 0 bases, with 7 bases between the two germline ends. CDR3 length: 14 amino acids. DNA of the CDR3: TGTGCCATCAGTGGCCCAGACTCTGGAAACACCATATATTTT. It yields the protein CAISGPDSGNTIYF.